This T cell receptor (beta chain) was obtained from a study of T-cell memory formation after mild COVID-19. The study's findings and limits: CD4+ contracting clones were found mainly in CM and EM, and CD8+ ones in EMRA.

J lost 14 bases, V lost 7 bases, and 16 bases had no gene match. The CDR3 has 15 residues. Sample barcodes and UMIs were carried by the TCR alpha and TCR beta cDNA libraries that 5'RACE generated with constant-segment primers. Via MiXCR, TCRdb re-called the 5' RACE reads, giving one row per CDR3 protein. The sample has approximately 12,000 distinct CDR3 sequences, roughly 15% seen once. This clonotype was seen repeatedly, ten times or more. Its antigen is still unknown. Sample: PBMCs or a T cell subset sorted from them (not recorded which). The receptor comes from a man aged 18 to 35 who had mild COVID-19 (a few samples of this study predate the infection). Cell type and time point are not known. The J gene is TRBJ2-1, the V gene TRBV12-3 or TRBV12-4, with 11 bases lining up with TRBD2. In DNA, the CDR3 is TGTGCCAGCACCGTACTAGCGGGGGCCGCGCCCGCAGAGTTCTTC. It codes for CASTVLAGAAPAEFF.